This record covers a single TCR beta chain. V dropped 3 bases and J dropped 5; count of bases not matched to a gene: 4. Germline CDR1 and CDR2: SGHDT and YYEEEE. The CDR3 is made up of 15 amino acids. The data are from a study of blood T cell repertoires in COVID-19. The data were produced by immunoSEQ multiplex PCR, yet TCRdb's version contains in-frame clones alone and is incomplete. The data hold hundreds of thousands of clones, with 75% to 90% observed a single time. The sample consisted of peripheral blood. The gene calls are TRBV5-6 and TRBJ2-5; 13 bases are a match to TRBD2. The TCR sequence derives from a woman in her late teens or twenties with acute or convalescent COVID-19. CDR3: CASSYRLAGGETQYF. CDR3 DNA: TGTGCCAGCAGCTACCGACTAGCGGGGGGCGAGACCCAGTACTTC.